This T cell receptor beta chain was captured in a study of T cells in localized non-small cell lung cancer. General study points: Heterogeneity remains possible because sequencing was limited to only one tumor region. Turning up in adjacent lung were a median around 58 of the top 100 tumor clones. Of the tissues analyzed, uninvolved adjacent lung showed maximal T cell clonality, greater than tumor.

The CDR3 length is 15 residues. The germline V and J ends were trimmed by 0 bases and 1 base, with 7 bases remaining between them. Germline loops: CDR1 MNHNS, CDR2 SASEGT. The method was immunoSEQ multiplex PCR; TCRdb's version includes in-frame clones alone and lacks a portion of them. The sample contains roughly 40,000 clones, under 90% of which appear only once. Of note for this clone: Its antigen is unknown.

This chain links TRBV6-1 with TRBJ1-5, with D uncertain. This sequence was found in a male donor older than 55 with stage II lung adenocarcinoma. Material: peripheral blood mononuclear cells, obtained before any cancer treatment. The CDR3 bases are TGTGCCAGCAGTGAAGCCGGGGTGAGCAATCAGCCCCAGCATTTT. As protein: CASSEAGVSNQPQHF.